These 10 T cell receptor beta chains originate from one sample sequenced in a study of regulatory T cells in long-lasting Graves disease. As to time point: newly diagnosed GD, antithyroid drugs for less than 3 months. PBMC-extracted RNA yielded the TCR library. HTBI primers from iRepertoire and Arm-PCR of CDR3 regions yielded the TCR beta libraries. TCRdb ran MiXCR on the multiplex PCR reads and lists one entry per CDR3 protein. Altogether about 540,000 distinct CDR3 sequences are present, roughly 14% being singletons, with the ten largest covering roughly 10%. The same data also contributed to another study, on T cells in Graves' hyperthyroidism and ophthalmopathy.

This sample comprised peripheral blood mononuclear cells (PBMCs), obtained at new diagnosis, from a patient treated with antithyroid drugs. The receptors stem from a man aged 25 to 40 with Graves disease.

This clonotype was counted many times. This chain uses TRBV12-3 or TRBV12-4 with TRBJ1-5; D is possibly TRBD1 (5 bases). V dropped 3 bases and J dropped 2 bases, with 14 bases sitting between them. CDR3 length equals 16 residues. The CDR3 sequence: CASSLGGTWGNQPQHF. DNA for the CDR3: TGTGCCAGCAGTTTGGGGGGGACCTGGGGCAATCAGCCCCAGCATTTT.

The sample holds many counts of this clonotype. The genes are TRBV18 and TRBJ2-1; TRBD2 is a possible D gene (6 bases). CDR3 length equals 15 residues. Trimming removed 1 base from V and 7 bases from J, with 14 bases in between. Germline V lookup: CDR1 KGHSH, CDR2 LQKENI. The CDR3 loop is CASSPLWVGGNEQFF. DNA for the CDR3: TGTGCCAGCTCACCACTTTGGGTCGGGGGAAATGAGCAGTTCTTC.

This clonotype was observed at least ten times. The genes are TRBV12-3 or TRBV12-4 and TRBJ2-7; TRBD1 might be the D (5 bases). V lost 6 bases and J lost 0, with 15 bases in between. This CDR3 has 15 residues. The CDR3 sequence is CASSLRTLSSYEQYF. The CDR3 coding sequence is TGTGCCAGCAGCCTGAGGACACTTAGCTCCTACGAGCAGTACTTC.

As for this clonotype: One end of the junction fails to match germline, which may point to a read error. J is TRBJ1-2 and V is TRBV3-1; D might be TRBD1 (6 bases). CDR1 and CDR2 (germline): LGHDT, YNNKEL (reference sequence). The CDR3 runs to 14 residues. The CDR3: CASSQDMAGAGYTF. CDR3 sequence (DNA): TGCGCGAGCAGCCAAGACATGGCAGGGGCTGGCTACACCTTC.

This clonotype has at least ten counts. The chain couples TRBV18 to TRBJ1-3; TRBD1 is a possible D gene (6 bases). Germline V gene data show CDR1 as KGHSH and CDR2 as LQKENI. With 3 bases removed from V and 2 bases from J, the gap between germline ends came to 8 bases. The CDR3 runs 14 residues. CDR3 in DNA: TGTGCCAGCTCACCCCGGGACACTGGAAACACCATATATTTT. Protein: CASSPRDTGNTIYF.

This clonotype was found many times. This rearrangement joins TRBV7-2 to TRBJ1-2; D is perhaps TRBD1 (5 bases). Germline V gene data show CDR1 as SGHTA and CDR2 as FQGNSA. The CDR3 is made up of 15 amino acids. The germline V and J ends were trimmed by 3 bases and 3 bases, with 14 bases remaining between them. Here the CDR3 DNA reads TGTGCCAGCAGCTTCTACAGGTCCCGGGACTATGGCTACACCTTC. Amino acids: CASSFYRSRDYGYTF.

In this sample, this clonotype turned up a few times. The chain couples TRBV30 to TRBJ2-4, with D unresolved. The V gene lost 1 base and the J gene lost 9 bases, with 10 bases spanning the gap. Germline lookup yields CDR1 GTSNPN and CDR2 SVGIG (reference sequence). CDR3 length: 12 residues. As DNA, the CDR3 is TGTGCCTGGAGTGATCAGCCAGGCATTCAGTACTTC. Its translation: CAWSDQPGIQYF.

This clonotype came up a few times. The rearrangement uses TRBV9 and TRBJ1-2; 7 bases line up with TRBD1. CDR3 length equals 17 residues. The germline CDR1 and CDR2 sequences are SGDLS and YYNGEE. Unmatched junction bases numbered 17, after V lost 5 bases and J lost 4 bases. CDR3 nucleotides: TGTGCCAGCAGTGGGGAACGGACAGGAAAGCTTAGCTATGGCTACACCTTC. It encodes CASSGERTGKLSYGYTF.

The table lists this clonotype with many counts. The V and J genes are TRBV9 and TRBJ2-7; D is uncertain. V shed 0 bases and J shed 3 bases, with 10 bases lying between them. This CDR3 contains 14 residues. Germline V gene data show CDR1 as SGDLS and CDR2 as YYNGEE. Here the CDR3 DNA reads TGTGCCAGCAGCGTAGGCGAGGCGTACTACGAGCAGTACTTC. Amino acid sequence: CASSVGEAYYEQYF.

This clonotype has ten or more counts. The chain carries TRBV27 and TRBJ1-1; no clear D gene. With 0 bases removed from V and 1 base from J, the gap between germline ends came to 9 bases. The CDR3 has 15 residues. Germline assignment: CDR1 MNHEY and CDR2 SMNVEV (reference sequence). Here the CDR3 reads CASSLSVKGNTEAFF. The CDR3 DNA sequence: TGTGCCAGCAGTTTATCCGTCAAAGGGAACACTGAAGCTTTCTTT.